The entry below describes one TCR beta chain. The antigen is unknown. This sample was included in a study of vaccination effects on CD4 cells after COVID-19. As for the study in general: Following the second dose by a median of 72 days, the post-vaccine samples were obtained. IL-2 at 10 IU/ml and peptides at roughly 10 ug/ml were added to cultured PBMC, approximately 1.9 million per well.

V dropped 0 bases and J dropped 6; count of bases not matched to a gene: 6. Germline V lookup: CDR1 SGHRS, CDR2 YFSETQ. This CDR3 is built from 16 residues. Study-wide results and limits: Healthy vaccine recipients' vaccine-induced clones were almost all SARS-CoV-2 mono-reactive.

An approximately 10-day culture period preceded the isolation of CD4+ T cells. Subjects were given two BNT162b2 or mRNA-1273 vaccine doses. Only in-frame clones appear in the TCRdb table, and some are missing; sequencing was by immunoSEQ multiplex PCR. This repertoire shows approximately 70,000 clones, roughly 73% found once; its top ten account for about 2%. This clonotype was sampled from a human donor who received a COVID-19 vaccine. Material: CD4+ T cells from PBMCs cultured without peptide, obtained after COVID-19 vaccination. This sequence joins TRBV5-1 and TRBJ2-2; 9 bases agree with TRBD1. CDR3 DNA: TGCGCCAGCAGCTTGGCCTTGGACAGGGGTTCCGGGGAGCTGTTTTTT. It is translated as CASSLALDRGSGELFF.